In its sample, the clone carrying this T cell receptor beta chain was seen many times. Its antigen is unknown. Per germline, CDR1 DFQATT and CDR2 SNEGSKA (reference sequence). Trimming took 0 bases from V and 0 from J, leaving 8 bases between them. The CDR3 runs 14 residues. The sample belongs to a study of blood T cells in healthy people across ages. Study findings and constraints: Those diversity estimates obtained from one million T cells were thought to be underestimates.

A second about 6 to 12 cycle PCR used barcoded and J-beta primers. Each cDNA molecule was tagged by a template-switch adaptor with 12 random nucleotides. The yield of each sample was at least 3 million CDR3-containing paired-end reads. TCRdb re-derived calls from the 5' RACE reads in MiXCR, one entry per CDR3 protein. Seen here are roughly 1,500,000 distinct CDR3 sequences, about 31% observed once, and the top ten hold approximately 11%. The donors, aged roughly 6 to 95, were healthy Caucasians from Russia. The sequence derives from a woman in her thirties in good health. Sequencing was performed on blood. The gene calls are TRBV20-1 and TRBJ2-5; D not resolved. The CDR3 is CSARDIENQETQYF. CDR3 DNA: TGCAGTGCTAGAGATATAGAAAACCAAGAGACCCAGTACTTC.